This T cell receptor beta chain was profiled in a study of cytomegalovirus exposure and HLA in healthy donors. For the study at large: Among several hundred genotyped donors, around 80% fell in the Caucasian-associated ancestry cluster. Whole-study results and caveats: It was 150 to 200 TCR beta chains that were listed as cytomegalovirus-associated.

Vbeta (60) and Jbeta (13) primers were used in the PCR. Profiling relied on immunoSEQ multiplex PCR, and the TCRdb table lists in-frame clones only, not all of them. The table has 85,000 to 100,000 clones, 80% to 90% seen once. As for this clone: Its antigen is unknown.

This clonotype was sampled from a young man in good health and CMV-seronegative. Sequencing was carried out using PBMCs.

The CDR3 DNA follows: TGTGCCAGCTCACCAGAACAGTGGGGCACAGATACGCAGTATTTT. As protein: CASSPEQWGTDTQYF. This rearrangement joins TRBV18 to TRBJ2-3; no firm D call. Trimming took off 2 bases at V and 1 base at J, with 10 bases between the two ends. Per germline, CDR1 KGHSH and CDR2 LQKENI. The CDR3 runs to 15 residues.